The clone carrying this T cell receptor (beta chain) was observed many times. Its antigen is unknown. This record comes from a study of CD8 T cells in ankylosing spondylitis. This CDR3 spans 12 amino acids. Trimming cost V 6 bases and J 0 bases, with 3 bases left between them. It was by quantitative 5'-RACE with molecular barcodes that TCR beta libraries were made. In TCRdb, the 5' RACE reads were re-called with MiXCR into one record per CDR3 protein. The data contain 130,000 or so distinct CDR3 sequences, 6.5% to 9% of them singletons. Whole-study results and caveats: Ankylosing spondylitis blood appeared to carry a characteristic TCR beta motif of roughly 8 highly homologous variants. Existing reports had already noted some motif variants in reactive arthritis synovial fluid and blood. Researchers reportedly found disease-linked clones significantly enriched in matched ankylosing spondylitis synovial fluid.

The rearrangement links TRBV12-3 or TRBV12-4 to TRBJ1-3; D unclear. The TCR was taken from a male donor with ankylosing spondylitis or in good health (not recorded which). The sample consisted of blood, either unsorted or a sorted T cell fraction (not recorded which). The CDR3 loop is CASRDSGNTIYF. CDR3 sequence (DNA): TGTGCCAGCAGGGACTCTGGAAACACCATATATTTT.